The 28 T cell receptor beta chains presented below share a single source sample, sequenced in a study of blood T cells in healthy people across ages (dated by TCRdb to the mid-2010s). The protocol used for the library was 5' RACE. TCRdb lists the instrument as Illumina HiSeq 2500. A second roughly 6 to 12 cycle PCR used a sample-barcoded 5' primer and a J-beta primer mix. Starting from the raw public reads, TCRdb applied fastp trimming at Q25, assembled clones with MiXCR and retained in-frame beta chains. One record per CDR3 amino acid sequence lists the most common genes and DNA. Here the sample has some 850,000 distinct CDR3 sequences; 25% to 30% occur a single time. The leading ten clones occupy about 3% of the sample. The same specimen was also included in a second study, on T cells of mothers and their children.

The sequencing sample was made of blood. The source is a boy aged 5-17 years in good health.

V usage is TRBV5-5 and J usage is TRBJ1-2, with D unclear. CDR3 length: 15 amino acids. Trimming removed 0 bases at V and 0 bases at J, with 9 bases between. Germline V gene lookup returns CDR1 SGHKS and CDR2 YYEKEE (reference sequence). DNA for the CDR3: TGTGCCAGCAGCTTGGACGCCCTGGCTAACTATGGCTACACCTTC. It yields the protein CASSLDALANYGYTF.

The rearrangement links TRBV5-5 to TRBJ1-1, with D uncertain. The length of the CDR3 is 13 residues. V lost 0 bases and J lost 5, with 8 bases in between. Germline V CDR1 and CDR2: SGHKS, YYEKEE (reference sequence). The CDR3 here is CASSLGATTEAFF. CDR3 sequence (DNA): TGTGCCAGCAGCTTGGGGGCGACTACTGAAGCTTTCTTT.

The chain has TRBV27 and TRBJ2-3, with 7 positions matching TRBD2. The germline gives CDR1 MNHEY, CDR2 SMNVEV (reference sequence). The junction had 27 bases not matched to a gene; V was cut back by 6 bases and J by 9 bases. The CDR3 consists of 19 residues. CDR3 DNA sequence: TGTGCCAGCAGCCCAAGCCCCCTGGCGCGGGGGAAGGTCCAGGACACGCAGTATTTT. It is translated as CASSPSPLARGKVQDTQYF.

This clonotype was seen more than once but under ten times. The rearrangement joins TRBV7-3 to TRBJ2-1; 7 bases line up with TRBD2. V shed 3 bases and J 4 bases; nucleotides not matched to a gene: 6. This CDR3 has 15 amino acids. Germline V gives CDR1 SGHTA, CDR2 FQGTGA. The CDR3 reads CASSFSSGGYNEQFF. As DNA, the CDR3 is TGTGCCAGCAGCTTCTCTAGCGGCGGGTACAATGAGCAGTTCTTC.

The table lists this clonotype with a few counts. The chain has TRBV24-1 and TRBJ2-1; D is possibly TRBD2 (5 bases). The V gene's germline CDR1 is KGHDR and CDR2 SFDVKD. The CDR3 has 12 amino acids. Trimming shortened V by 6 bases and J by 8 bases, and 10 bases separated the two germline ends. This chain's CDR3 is CATSRKGDEQFF. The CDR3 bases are TGTGCCACCAGTCGTAAGGGAGATGAGCAGTTCTTC.

CDR3 DNA sequence: TGTGCCAGCAGTTTGGACAGGATCAACACTGAAGCTTTCTTT. Encoded protein: CASSLDRINTEAFF. The chain recombines TRBV27 with TRBJ1-1; 7 nucleotides agree with TRBD1. This CDR3 is 14 amino acids long. V lost 3 bases and J lost 2; bases outside the gene matches: 3. Germline CDR1 and CDR2: MNHEY and SMNVEV (reference sequence).

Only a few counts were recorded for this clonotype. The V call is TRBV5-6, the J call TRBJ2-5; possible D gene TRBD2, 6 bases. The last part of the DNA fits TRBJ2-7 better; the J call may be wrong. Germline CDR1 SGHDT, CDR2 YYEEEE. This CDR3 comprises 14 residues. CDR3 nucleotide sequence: TGTGCCAGCAGCCCGGGGGACGGAGACTACGAGCAGTACTTC. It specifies CASSPGDGDYEQYF.

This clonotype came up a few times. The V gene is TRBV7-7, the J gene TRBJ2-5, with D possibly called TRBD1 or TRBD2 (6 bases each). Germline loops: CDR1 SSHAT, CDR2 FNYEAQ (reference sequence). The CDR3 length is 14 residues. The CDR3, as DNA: TGTGCTGTACATAACGGGGGCCCTCAAGAGACCCAGTACTTC. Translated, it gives CAVHNGGPQETQYF.

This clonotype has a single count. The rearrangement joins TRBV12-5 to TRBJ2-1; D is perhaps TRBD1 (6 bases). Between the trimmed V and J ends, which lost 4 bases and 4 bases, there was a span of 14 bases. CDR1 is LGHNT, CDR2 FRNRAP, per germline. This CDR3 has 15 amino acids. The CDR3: CASGSTGWGYNEQFF. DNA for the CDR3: TGTGCTAGTGGTTCCACAGGGTGGGGGTACAATGAGCAGTTCTTC.

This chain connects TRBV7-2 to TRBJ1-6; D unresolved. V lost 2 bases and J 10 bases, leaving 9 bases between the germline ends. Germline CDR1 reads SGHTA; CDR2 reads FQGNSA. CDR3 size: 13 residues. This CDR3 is CASSLLAESPLHF. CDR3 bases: TGTGCCAGCAGCTTATTGGCAGAATCACCCCTCCACTTT. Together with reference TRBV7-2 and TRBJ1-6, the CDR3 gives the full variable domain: GAGVSQSPSNKVTEKGKDVELRCDPISGHTALYWYRQSLGQGLEFLIYFQGNSAPDKSGLPSDRFSAERTGGSVSTLTIQRTQQEDSAVYLCASSLLAESPLHFGNGTRLTVT.

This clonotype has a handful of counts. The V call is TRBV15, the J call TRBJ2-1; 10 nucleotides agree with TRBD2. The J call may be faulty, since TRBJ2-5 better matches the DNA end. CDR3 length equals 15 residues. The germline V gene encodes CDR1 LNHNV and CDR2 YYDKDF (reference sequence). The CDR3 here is CATSTERGGEETQYF. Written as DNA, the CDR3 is TGTGCCACCAGCACCGAGCGGGGGGGCGAGGAGACCCAGTACTTC.

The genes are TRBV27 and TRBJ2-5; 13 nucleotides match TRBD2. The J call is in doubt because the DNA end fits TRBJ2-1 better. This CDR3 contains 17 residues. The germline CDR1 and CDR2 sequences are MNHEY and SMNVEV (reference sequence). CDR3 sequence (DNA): TGTGCCAGCAGTTTCGGGACTAGCGGGGCCGGCGGCCATGAGCAGTTCTTC. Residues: CASSFGTSGAGGHEQFF.

The CDR3 sequence is CATSRDQGREKLFF. DNA of the CDR3: TGTGCCACCAGCAGAGATCAGGGGCGGGAAAAACTGTTTTTT. This chain joins TRBV15 and TRBJ1-4, with a tentative D call TRBD1 (6 bases). Deletions cut 0 bases from V and 8 bases from J, with 10 bases between. Germline V gives CDR1 LNHNV, CDR2 YYDKDF (reference sequence). CDR3 size: 14 residues.

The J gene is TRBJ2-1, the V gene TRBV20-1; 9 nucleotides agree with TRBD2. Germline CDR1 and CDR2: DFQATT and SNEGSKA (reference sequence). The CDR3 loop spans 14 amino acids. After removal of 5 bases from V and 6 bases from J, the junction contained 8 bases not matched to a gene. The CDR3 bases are TGCAGTGCTGCTCCCGGGACTAGCATCAATGAGCAGTTCTTC. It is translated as CSAAPGTSINEQFF.

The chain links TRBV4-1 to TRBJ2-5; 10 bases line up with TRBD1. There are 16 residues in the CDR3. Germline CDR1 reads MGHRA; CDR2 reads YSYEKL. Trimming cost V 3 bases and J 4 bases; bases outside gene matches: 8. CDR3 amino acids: CASSHAIRDRGETQYF. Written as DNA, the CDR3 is TGCGCCAGCAGCCACGCCATCCGGGACAGGGGAGAGACCCAGTACTTC.

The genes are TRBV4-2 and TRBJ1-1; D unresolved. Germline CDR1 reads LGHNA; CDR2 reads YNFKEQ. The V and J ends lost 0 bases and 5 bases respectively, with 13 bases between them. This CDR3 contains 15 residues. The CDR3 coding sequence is TGTGCCAGCAGCCAAGAGGGCCCGAGGAGAACTGAAGCTTTCTTT. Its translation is CASSQEGPRRTEAFF.

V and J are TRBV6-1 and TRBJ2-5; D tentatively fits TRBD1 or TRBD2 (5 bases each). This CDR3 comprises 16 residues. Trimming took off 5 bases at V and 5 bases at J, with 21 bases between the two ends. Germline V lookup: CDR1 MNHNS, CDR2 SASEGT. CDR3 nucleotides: TGTGCCAGCAGTCCATGGGGACCGGGCCGGGTCGAGACCCAGTACTTC. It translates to CASSPWGPGRVETQYF.

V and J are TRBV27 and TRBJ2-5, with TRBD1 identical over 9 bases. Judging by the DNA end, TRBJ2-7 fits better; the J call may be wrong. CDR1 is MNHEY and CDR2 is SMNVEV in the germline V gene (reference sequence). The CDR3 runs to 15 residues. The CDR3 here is CASSRGTGPSYEQYF. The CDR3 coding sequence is TGTGCCAGCAGCCGAGGGACAGGGCCCTCCTACGAGCAGTACTTC.

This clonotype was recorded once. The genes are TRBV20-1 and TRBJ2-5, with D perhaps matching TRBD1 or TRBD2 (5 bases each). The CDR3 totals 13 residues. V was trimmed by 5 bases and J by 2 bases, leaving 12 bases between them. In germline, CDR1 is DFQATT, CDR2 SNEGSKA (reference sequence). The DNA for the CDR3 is TGCAGTGCTCGGGACCCCTTACAAGAGACCCAGTACTTC. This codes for CSARDPLQETQYF.

The DNA for the CDR3 is TGTGCCACCAGCAGAGGGTGGGTAGGTGAGCAGTACGTC. This translates into CATSRGWVGEQYV. V and J are TRBV15 and TRBJ2-1; no firm D call. The closer fit of TRBJ2-7 to the DNA end suggests the J call may be wrong. Germline assignment: CDR1 LNHNV and CDR2 YYDKDF (reference sequence). The CDR3 runs to 13 residues.

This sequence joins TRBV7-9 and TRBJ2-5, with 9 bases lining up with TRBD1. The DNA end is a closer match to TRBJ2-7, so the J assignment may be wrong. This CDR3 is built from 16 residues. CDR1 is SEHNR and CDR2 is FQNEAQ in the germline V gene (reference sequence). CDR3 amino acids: CASSLDRDRVSYEQYF. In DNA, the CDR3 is TGTGCCAGCAGCTTAGACCGGGACAGGGTCTCCTACGAGCAGTACTTC.

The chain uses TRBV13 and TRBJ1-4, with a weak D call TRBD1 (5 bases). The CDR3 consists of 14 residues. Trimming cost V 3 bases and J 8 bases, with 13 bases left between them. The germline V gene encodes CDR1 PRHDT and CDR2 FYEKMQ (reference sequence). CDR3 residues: CASSLRGEGEKLFF. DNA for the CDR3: TGTGCCAGCAGCTTGAGGGGTGAGGGAGAAAAACTGTTTTTT. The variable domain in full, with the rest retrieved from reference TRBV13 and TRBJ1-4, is AAGVIQSPRHLIKEKRETATLKCYPIPRHDTVYWYQQGPGQDPQFLISFYEKMQSDKGSIPDRFSAQQFSDYHSELNMSSLELGDSALYFCASSLRGEGEKLFFGSGTQLSVL.

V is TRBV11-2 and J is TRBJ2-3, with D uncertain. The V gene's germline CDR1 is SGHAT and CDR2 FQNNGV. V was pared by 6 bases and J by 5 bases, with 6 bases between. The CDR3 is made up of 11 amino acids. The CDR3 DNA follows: TGTGCCAGCAGAATGAGAGATACGCAGTATTTT. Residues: CASRMRDTQYF.

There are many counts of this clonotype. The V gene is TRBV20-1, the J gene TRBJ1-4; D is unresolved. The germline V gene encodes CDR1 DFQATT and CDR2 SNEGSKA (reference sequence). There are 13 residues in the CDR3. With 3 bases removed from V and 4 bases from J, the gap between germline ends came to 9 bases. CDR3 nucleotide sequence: TGCAGTGCTAGGGGCCGAATTAATGAAAAACTGTTTTTT. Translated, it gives CSARGRINEKLFF.

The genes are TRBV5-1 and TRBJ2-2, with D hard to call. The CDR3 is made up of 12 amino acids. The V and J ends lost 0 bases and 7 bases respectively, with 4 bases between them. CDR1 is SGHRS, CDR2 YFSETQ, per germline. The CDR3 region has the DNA TGCGCCAGCAGCTTGGAATTCGGGGAGCTGTTTTTT. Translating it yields CASSLEFGELFF.

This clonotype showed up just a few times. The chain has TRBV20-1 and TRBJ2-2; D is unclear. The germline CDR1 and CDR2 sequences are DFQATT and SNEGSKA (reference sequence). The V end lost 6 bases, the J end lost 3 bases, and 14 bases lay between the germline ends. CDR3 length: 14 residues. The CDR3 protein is CSAKEGSYTGELFF. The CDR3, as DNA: TGCAGTGCAAAGGAAGGTAGCTACACCGGGGAGCTGTTTTTT.

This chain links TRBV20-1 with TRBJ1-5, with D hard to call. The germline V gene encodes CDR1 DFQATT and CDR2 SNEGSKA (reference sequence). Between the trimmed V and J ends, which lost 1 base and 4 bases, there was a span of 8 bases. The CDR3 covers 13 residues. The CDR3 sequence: CSARGPGNQPQHF. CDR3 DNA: TGCAGTGCTAGAGGGCCGGGGAATCAGCCCCAGCATTTT.

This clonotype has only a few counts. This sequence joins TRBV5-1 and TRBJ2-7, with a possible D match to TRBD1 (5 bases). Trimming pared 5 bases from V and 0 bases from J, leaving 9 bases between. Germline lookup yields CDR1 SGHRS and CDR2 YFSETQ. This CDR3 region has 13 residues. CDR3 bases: TGCGCCAGCAGAGAAGGGGCCTCCTACGAGCAGTACTTC. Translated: CASREGASYEQYF.